These 16 T cell receptor beta chains came from one sample sequenced in a study of blood T cell repertoires in COVID-19. Data came from immunoSEQ multiplex PCR; TCRdb stores just in-frame clones and leaves some out. The data show 150,000 or so clones, roughly 78% seen once. The sample consisted of peripheral blood. These receptors were collected from an older woman with COVID-19, enrolled during active disease.

The chain combines TRBV10-3 with TRBJ1-5; D is undetermined. Germline CDR1 reads ENHRY; CDR2 reads SYGVKD. Trimming took 0 bases from V and 0 from J, leaving 6 bases between them. The CDR3 length is 15 residues. This chain's CDR3 is CAISESADSNQPQHF. The CDR3 DNA reads TGTGCCATCAGTGAGTCGGCGGATAGCAATCAGCCCCAGCATTTT.

The genes are TRBV19 and TRBJ2-1; D ambiguous. With 0 bases removed from V and 9 bases from J, the gap between germline ends came to 9 bases. The CDR3 contains 13 residues. Germline CDR1 LNHDA, CDR2 SQIVND (reference sequence). The CDR3 region has the DNA TGTGCCAGTAGTATAGAGGTCCGAGGTGAGCAGTTCTTC. Protein: CASSIEVRGEQFF.

The chain carries TRBV7-9 and TRBJ2-3, with 8 bases that match TRBD1. The CDR3 is made up of 14 amino acids. J lost 5 bases, V lost 7 bases, and 8 bases had no gene match. Germline assignment: CDR1 SEHNR and CDR2 FQNEAQ (reference sequence). The CDR3 protein is CASTNPGQVDTQYF. CDR3 coding DNA: TGTGCCAGCACCAACCCGGGACAGGTAGATACGCAGTATTTT.

The chain joins TRBV7-6 to TRBJ2-1; 8 bases fit TRBD2. Germline V CDR1 and CDR2: SGHVS, FNYEAQ. The CDR3 contains 18 residues. V dropped 1 base and J dropped 0; count of bases not matched to a gene: 8. This chain's CDR3 is CASSLDPSGPTSYNEQFF. The CDR3 coding sequence is TGTGCCAGCAGCTTAGACCCTAGCGGGCCAACCTCCTACAATGAGCAGTTCTTC.

This clone was observed a handful of times. One junction end disagrees with the germline gene, perhaps due to a read error. J is TRBJ2-1 and V is TRBV2; D possibly matches TRBD1 or TRBD2 (5 bases each). Germline V gives CDR1 SNHLY, CDR2 FYNNEI. The CDR3 is 13 residues long. DNA of the CDR3: TGTGCCAGCAGTAAAGCGGAACAGGCGGTGCAGTTCTTC. Translation: CASSKAEQAVQFF.

The chain carries TRBV18 and TRBJ1-1, with TRBD1 matching 7 bases. This CDR3 has 15 residues. With 3 bases clipped from V and 4 bases from J, the junction kept 8 bases outside the gene matches. Germline lookup yields CDR1 KGHSH and CDR2 LQKENI. As DNA, the CDR3 is TGTGCCAGCTCACCTCAGGGGGTAGTGGGCACTGAAGCTTTCTTT. Encoded protein: CASSPQGVVGTEAFF. The variable domain in full, completed from reference TRBV18 and TRBJ1-1, reads NAGVMQNPRHLVRRRGQEARLRCSPMKGHSHVYWYRQLPEEGLKFMVYLQKENIIDESGMPKERFSAEFPKEGPSILRIQQVVRGDSAAYFCASSPQGVVGTEAFFGQGTRLTVV.

The chain links TRBV27 to TRBJ2-5; D might be TRBD1 (5 bases). This CDR3 contains 15 residues. The germline V gene encodes CDR1 MNHEY and CDR2 SMNVEV (reference sequence). V lost 0 bases to trimming and J lost 2 bases, with 10 bases between them. In DNA form, the CDR3 reads TGTGCCAGCAGTTTATCGTGGCGGACACAAGAGACCCAGTACTTC. As protein: CASSLSWRTQETQYF.

V gene TRBV21-1 combines with J gene TRBJ1-1; the DNA was not compared with TRBD1, the D call given in the table. TRBV21-1 is flagged as a pseudogene. The CDR3 runs to 16 residues. The CDR3 sequence: CASTRPRTGVGTEAFF. As DNA, the CDR3 is TGTGCCAGCACCCGACCCCGGACAGGGGTGGGAACTGAAGCTTTCTTT.

In this sample, this clone turned up once. This chain links TRBV7-6 with TRBJ2-1, with D perhaps TRBD1 (6 bases). CDR3 length equals 13 residues. The germline V and J ends were trimmed by 4 bases and 4 bases, with 8 bases remaining between them. Germline V gene data show CDR1 as SGHVS and CDR2 as FNYEAQ. DNA for the CDR3: TGTGCCAGCAGCTCGGACAGATACAATGAGCAGTTCTTC. This translates into CASSSDRYNEQFF. Full variable domain (missing parts from reference TRBV7-6 and TRBJ2-1): GAGVSQSPRYKVTKRGQDVALRCDPISGHVSLYWYRQALGQGPEFLTYFNYEAQQDKSGLPNDRFSAERPEGSISTLTIQRTEQRDSAMYRCASSSDRYNEQFFGPGTRLTVL.

The chain joins TRBV23-1 to TRBJ2-5; D unresolved. TRBV23-1 counts as an open reading frame of uncertain function. The CDR3 loop spans 8 amino acids. CDR3 amino acids: CYRETQYF. The CDR3 DNA is TGCTACCGGGAGACCCAGTACTTC.

This clone showed up just a few times. The chain uses TRBV7-2 and TRBJ2-5; 10 bases fit TRBD1. Germline values: CDR1 SGHTA, CDR2 FQGNSA. This CDR3 has 15 amino acids. V shed 5 bases and J 2 bases; nucleotides not matched to a gene: 5. The CDR3 DNA sequence: TGTGCCAGCAGCCCCGACAGGGGGCTTCAAGAGACCCAGTACTTC. It specifies CASSPDRGLQETQYF.

V usage is TRBV5-1 and J usage is TRBJ1-2; 12 bases line up with TRBD1. From germline, CDR1 is SGHRS and CDR2 YFSETQ. Unmatched junction bases numbered 5, after V lost 4 bases and J lost 7 bases. CDR3 length: 14 amino acids. The CDR3 region has the DNA TGCGCCAGCAGCCCCGGGACAGGGGGCGGTGGCTACACCTTC. It specifies CASSPGTGGGGYTF.

This clone was found once. V and J are TRBV10-1 and TRBJ2-1, with 10 bases matching TRBD1. The CDR3 is 16 amino acids. The germline gives CDR1 WNHNN, CDR2 SYGVQD (reference sequence). V was pared by 7 bases and J by 12 bases, with 18 bases of the junction left unmatched. The CDR3 region has the DNA TGCGCCAGCAACATCGAAATGACAGGGGGCGAAGTAGGGCAGTTCTTC. Protein product: CASNIEMTGGEVGQFF.

This chain uses TRBV9 with TRBJ2-1; 10 nucleotides match TRBD2. The CDR3 runs 15 residues. The V segment lost 3 bases and the J segment 8 bases; nucleotides outside the gene matches: 8. CDR1 and CDR2 from the germline V gene are SGDLS and YYNGEE. The CDR3 sequence: CASSALAGVSYEQFF. In DNA, the CDR3 is TGTGCCAGCAGCGCGCTAGCGGGAGTTTCGTATGAGCAGTTCTTC.

The rearrangement links TRBV6-6 to TRBJ1-1; D is undetermined. Germline CDR1 and CDR2: MNHNY and SVGAGI (reference sequence). Trimming took 7 bases from V and 0 from J, leaving 9 bases between them. The CDR3 contains 13 residues. The CDR3 reads CASKEGMNTEAFF. The DNA for the CDR3 is TGTGCCAGCAAGGAGGGAATGAACACTGAAGCTTTCTTT.

This chain joins TRBV5-6 and TRBJ2-3; D call uncertain. V was trimmed by 0 bases and J by 0 bases, leaving 11 bases between them. The CDR3 contains 16 residues. Germline V gene data show CDR1 as SGHDT and CDR2 as YYEEEE. CDR3 amino acids: CASSLANTESTDTQYF. CDR3 DNA sequence: TGTGCCAGCAGCTTGGCTAATACAGAGAGCACAGATACGCAGTATTTT.